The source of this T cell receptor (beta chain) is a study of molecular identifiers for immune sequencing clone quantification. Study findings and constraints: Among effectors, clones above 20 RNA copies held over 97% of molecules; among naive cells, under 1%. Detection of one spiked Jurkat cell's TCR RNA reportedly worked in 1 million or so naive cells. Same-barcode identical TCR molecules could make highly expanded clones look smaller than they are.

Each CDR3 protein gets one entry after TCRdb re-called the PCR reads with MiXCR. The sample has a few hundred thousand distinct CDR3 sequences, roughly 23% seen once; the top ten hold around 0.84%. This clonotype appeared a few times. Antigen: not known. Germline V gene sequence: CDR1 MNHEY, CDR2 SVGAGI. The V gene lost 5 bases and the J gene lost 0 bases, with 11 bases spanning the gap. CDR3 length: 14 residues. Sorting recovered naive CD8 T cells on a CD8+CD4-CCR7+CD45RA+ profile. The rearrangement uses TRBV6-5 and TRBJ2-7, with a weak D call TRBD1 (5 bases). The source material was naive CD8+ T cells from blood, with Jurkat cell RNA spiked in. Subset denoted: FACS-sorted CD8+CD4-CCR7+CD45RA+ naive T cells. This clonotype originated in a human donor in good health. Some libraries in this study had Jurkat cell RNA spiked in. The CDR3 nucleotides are TGTGCCAGCAGTCCACAGGTGACCTCCTACGAGCAGTACTTC. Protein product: CASSPQVTSYEQYF.